This TCR beta chain emerged from a study of patients and donors after allogeneic stem cell transplantation. This clonotype showed up just a few times. TCRdb processed the RT-PCR reads anew with MiXCR; each CDR3 protein has one entry. Here the sample spans 37,000 or so distinct CDR3 sequences, around a third being singletons. The CDR3 contains 15 residues. Germline CDR1 is SGHVS and CDR2 is FNYEAQ. The J segment lost 6 bases and the V segment lost 5 bases, leaving 9 bases of the junction unmatched. Sequencing was done on a sample of blood, either unsorted or a sorted T cell fraction (not recorded which). This sequence was found in a human donor who was either an allogeneic HSCT recipient or a stem cell or donor lymphocyte infusion donor (not recorded which). It is not recorded whose cells these are; they may come from a transplant donor. The rearrangement uses TRBV7-6 and TRBJ2-1, with 8 nucleotides matching TRBD1. The CDR3 spells CASSQGQVPINEQFF. CDR3 nucleotide sequence: TGTGCCAGCAGCCAGGGACAGGTCCCGATCAATGAGCAGTTCTTC.